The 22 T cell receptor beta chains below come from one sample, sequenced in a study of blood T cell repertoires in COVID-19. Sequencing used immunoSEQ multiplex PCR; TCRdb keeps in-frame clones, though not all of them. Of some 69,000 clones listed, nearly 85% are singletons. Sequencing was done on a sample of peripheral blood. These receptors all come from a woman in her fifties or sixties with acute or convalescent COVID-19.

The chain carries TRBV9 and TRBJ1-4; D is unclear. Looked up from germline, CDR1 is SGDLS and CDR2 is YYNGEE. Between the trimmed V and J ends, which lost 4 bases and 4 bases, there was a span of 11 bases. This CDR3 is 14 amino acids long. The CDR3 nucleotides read TGTGCCAGCAGCAGAGGGCTGGGTAATGAAAAACTGTTTTTT. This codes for CASSRGLGNEKLFF.

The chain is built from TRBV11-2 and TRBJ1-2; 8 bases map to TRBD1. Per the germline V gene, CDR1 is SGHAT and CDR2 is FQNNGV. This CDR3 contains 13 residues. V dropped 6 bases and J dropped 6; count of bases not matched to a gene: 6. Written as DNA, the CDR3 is TGTGCCAGCAGTTACAGGGGGTGGGATGGCTACACCTTC. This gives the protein CASSYRGWDGYTF.

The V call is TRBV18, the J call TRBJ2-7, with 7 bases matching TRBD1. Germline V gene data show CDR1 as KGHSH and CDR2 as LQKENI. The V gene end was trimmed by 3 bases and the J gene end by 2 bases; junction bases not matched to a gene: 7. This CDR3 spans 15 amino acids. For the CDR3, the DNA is TGTGCCAGCTCACCCAGGACAGGCTCACCCTACGAGCAGTACTTC. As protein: CASSPRTGSPYEQYF.

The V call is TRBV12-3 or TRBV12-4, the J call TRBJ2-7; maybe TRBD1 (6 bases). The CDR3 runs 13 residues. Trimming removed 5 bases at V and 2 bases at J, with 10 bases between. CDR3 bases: TGTGCCAGCAGTAAGACAGGACCCTACGAGCAGTACTTC. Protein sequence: CASSKTGPYEQYF.

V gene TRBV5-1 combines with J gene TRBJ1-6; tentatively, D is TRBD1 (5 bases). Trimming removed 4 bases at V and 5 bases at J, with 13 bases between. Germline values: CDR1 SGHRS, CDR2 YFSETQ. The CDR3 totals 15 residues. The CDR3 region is CASSTTRGDNSPLHF. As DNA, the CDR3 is TGCGCCAGCAGCACTACCCGGGGGGATAATTCACCCCTCCACTTT.

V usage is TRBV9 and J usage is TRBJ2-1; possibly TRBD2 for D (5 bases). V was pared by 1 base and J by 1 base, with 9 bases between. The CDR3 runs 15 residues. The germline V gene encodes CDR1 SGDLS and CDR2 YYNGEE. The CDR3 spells CASSVSGFSYNEQFF. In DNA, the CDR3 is TGTGCCAGCAGCGTAAGCGGTTTTTCCTACAATGAGCAGTTCTTC.

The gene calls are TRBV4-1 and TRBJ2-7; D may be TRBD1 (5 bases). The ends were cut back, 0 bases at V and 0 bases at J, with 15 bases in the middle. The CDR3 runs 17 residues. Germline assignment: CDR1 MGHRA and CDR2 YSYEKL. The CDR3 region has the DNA TGCGCCAGCAGCCAAGATCCCCCCGTACAGGACTCCTACGAGCAGTACTTC. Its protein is CASSQDPPVQDSYEQYF.

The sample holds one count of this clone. In nucleotides, the CDR3 is TGTGCCAGCAGCTTAGGGGCAGGGTTTAAAAATGAAAAACTGTTTTTT. Its translation: CASSLGAGFKNEKLFF. The chain carries TRBV7-8 and TRBJ1-4; perhaps TRBD1 as D (5 bases). The germline CDR1 and CDR2 sequences are SGHVS and FQNEAQ. V lost 1 base, J lost 5 bases, and 14 bases lay in between. The CDR3 loop spans 16 amino acids.

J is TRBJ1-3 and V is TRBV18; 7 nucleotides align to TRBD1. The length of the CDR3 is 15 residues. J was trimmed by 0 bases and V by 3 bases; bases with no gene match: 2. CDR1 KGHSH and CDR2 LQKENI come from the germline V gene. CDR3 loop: CASSPGQSSGNTIYF. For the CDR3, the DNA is TGTGCCAGCTCACCGGGACAGAGCTCTGGAAACACCATATATTTT. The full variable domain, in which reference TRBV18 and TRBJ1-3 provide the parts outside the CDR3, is NAGVMQNPRHLVRRRGQEARLRCSPMKGHSHVYWYRQLPEEGLKFMVYLQKENIIDESGMPKERFSAEFPKEGPSILRIQQVVRGDSAAYFCASSPGQSSGNTIYFGEGSWLTVV.

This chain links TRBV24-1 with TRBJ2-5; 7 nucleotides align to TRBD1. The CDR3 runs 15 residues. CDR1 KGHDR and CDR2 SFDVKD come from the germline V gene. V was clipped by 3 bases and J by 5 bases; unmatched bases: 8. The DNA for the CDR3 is TGTGCCACCAGTGATCTGATCGGGACAGCGGAGACCCAGTACTTC. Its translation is CATSDLIGTAETQYF.

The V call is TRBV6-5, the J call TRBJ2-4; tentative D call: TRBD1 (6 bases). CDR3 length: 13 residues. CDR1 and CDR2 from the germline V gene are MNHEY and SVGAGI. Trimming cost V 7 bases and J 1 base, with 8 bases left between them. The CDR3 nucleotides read TGTGCCAGCACCACAGGGGCCAAAAACATTCAGTACTTC. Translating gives CASTTGAKNIQYF.

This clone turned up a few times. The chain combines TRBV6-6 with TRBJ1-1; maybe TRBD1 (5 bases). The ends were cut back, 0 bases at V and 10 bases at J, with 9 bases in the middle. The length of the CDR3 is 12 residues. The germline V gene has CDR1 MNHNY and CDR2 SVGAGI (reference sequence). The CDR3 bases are TGTGCCAGCAGTTACTCGTCGGGGGGAGCTTTCTTT. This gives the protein CASSYSSGGAFF.

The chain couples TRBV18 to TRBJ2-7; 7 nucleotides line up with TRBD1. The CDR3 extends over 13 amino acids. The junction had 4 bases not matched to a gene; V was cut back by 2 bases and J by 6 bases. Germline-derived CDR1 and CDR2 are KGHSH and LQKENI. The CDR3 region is CASSPKQGSEQYF. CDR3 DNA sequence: TGTGCCAGCTCACCAAAACAGGGGAGCGAGCAGTACTTC.

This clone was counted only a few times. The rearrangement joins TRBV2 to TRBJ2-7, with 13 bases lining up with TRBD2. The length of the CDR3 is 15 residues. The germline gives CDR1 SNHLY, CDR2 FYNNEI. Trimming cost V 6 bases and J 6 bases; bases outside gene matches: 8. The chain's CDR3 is CASRLLAGGPIEQYF. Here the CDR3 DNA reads TGTGCCAGCAGGTTACTAGCGGGAGGGCCGATCGAGCAGTACTTC.

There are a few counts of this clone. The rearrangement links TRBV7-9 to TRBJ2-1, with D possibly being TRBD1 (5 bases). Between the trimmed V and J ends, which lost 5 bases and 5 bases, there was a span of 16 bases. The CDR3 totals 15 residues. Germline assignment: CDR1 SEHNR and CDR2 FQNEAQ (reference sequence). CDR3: CASSPRTPSDNEQFF. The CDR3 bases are TGTGCCAGCAGCCCCCGGACACCGTCGGACAATGAGCAGTTCTTC.

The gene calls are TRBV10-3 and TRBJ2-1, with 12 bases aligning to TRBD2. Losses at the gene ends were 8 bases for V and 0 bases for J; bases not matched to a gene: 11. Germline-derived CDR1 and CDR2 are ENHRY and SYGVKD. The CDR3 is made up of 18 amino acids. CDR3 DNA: TGTGCCATCTCCACCGGGACTAGCGGGCCTAGCTCCTACAATGAGCAGTTCTTC. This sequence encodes CAISTGTSGPSSYNEQFF.

The CDR3 protein is CSAFDRLGYTF. The DNA for the CDR3 is TGCAGTGCCTTCGACAGGCTTGGCTACACCTTC. The chain couples TRBV20-1 to TRBJ1-2, with a weak D call TRBD1 (6 bases). Germline V gives CDR1 DFQATT, CDR2 SNEGSKA (reference sequence). V lost 6 bases and J 7 bases, leaving 12 bases between the germline ends. CDR3 length equals 11 residues.

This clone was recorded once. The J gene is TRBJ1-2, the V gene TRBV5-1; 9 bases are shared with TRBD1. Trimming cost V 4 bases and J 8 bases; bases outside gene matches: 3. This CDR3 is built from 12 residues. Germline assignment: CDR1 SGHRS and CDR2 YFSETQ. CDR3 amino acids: CASSTGQGGYTF. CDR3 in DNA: TGCGCCAGCAGCACGGGACAGGGCGGCTACACCTTC.

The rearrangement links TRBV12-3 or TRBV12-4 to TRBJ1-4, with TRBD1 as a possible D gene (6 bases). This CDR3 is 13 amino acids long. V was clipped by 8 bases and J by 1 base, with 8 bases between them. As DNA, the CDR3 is TGTGCCAGCGGGGGCTTAACTAATGAAAAACTGTTTTTT. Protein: CASGGLTNEKLFF.

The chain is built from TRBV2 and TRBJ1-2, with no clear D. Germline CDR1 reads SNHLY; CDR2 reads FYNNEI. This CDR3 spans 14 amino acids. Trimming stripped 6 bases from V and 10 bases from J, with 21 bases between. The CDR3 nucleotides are TGTGCCAGCAGCGCCCTGTCCACCGGGAGGCACTACACCTTC. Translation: CASSALSTGRHYTF.

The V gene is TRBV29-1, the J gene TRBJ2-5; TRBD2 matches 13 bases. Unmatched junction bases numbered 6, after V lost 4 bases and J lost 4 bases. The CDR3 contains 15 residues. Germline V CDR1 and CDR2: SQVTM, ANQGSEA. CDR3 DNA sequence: TGCAGCGTTGGTACTAGCGGGAGGGCCGGAGAGACCCAGTACTTC. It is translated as CSVGTSGRAGETQYF.

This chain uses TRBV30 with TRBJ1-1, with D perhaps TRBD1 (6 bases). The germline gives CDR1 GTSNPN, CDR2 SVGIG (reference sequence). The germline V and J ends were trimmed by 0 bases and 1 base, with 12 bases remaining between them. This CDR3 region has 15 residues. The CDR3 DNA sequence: TGTGCCTGGAGTGTACGGGGGGCGCCGAACACTGAAGCTTTCTTT. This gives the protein CAWSVRGAPNTEAFF.